This T cell receptor beta chain was identified in a study of OX40 agonist ivuxolimab in advanced cancers. Points from the study as a whole: With doses of 0.1 to 3.0 mg/kg, CD4+ and CD8+ blood T cells had undergone clonal expansion by week 6. Clonal expansion among partial responders at 0.1-3.0 mg/kg ranked near the lowest.

This clone was recorded once. Its antigen remains unidentified. Measured with immunoSEQ multiplex PCR; TCRdb has only the in-frame clones, and not every one. The data contain tens of thousands of clones, 80% to 90% of them singletons. The sequenced sample was CD4+ or CD8+ T cells sorted from blood, obtained in a trial of the OX40 agonist ivuxolimab. The TCR comes from an adult with an advanced solid tumor such as melanoma, head and neck, liver or kidney cancer.

CDR3 sequence (DNA): TGTGCCAGCAGCCCTTGGGGGGACAGTAGAGTGGGGCAGTACTTC. Its translation: CASSPWGDSRVGQYF. V usage is TRBV5-4 and J usage is TRBJ2-7; possible D gene TRBD1, 7 bases. Germline-derived CDR1 and CDR2 are SGHNT and YYREEE (reference sequence). V lost 4 bases, J lost 9 bases, and 23 bases lay in between. This CDR3 spans 15 amino acids.